This T cell receptor (beta chain) was identified during a study of T cells after yellow fever vaccination. The CDR3 sequence is 15 residues long. Germline V gene lookup returns CDR1 SGHAT and CDR2 FQNNGV. V lost 1 base and J lost 4, with 11 bases in between. TCRdb re-called the 5' RACE reads through MiXCR, storing one row per CDR3 protein. The table shows 100,000 to 150,000 distinct CDR3 sequences, with 7.4% occurring only once. This clonotype has a count of ten or more. The genes are TRBV11-2 and TRBJ2-1; TRBD2 is a possible D gene (6 bases). The receptor was derived from a man in his late teens or twenties who received the YFV17D yellow fever vaccine. Sample: CD4+ T cells sorted from PBMCs, taken roughly 10 days after the first yellow fever vaccination. CDR3 DNA: TGTGCCAGCAGCTTAGGCGGGACCCCTTACAATGAGCAGTTCTTC. This gives the protein CASSLGGTPYNEQFF. The variable domain in full, with the rest retrieved from reference TRBV11-2 and TRBJ2-1, is EAGVAQSPRYKIIEKRQSVAFWCNPISGHATLYWYQQILGQGPKLLIQFQNNGVVDDSQLPKDRFSAERLKGVDSTLKIQPAKLEDSAVYLCASSLGGTPYNEQFFGPGTRLTVL.